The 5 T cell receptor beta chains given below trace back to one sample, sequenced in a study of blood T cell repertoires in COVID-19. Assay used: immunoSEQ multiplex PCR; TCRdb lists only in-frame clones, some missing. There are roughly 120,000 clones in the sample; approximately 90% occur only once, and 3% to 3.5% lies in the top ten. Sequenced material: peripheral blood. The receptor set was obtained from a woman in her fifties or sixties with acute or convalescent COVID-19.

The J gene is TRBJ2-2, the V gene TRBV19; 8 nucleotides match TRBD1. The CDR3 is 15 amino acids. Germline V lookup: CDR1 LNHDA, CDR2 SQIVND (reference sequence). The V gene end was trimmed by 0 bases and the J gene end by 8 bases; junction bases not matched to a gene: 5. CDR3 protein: CASSIDWTGRGELFF. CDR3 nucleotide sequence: TGTGCCAGTAGTATAGATTGGACAGGGAGGGGGGAGCTGTTTTTT.

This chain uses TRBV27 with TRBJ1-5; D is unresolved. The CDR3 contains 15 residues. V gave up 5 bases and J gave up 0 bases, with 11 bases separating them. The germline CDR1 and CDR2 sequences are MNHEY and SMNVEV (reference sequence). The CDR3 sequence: CASSKARYSNQPQHF. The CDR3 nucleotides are TGTGCCAGCAGTAAAGCTCGTTATAGCAATCAGCCCCAGCATTTT.

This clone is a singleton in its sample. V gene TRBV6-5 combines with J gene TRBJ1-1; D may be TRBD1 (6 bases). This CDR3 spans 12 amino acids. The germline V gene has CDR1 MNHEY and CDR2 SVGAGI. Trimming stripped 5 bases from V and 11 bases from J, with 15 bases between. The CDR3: CASSTATGYAFF. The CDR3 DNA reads TGTGCCAGCAGTACCGCGACAGGTTATGCTTTCTTT.

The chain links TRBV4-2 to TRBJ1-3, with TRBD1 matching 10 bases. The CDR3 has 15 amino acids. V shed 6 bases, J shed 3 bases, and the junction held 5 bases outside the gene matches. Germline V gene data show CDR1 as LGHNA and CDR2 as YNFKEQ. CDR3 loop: CASRLTGGGGNTIYF. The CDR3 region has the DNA TGTGCCAGCAGATTGACAGGGGGCGGTGGAAACACCATATATTTT.

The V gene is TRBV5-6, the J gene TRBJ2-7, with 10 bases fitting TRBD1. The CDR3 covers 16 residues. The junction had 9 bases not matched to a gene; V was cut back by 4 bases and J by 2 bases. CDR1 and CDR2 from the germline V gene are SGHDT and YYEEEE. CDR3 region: CASSHNPGTGAYEQYF. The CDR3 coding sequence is TGTGCCAGCAGCCACAATCCCGGGACAGGGGCCTACGAGCAGTACTTC.